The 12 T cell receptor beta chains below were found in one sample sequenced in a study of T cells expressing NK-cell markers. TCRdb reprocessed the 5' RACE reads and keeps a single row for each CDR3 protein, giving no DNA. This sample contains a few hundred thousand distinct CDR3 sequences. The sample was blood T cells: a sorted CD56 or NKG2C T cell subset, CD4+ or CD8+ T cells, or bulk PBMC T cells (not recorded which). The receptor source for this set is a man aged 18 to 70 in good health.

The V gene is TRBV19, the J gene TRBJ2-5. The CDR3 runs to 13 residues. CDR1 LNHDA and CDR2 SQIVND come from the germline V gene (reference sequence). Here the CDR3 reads CATQKGHQETQYF.

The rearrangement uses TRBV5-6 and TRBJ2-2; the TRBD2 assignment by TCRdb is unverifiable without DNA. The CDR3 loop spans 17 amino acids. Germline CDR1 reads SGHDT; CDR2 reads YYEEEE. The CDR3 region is CASSSSGLAGRVGELFF. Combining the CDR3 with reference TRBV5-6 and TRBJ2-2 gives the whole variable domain DAGVTQSPTHLIKTRGQQVTLRCSPKSGHDTVSWYQQALGQGPQFIFQYYEEEERQRGNFPDRFSGHQFPNYSSELNVNALLLGDSALYLCASSSSGLAGRVGELFFGEGSRLTVL.

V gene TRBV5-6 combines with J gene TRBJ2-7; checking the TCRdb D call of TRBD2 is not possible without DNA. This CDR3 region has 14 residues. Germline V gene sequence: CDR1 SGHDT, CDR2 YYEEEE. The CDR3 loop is CASRGRGPSYEQYF.

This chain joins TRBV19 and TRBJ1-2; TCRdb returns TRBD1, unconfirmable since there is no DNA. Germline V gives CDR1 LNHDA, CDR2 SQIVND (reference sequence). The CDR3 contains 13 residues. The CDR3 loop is CASSSRLRWGYTF.

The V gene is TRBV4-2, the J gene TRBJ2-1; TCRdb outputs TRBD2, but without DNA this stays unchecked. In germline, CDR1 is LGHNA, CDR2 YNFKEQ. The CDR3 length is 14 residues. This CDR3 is CASQRLAGGGEQFF.

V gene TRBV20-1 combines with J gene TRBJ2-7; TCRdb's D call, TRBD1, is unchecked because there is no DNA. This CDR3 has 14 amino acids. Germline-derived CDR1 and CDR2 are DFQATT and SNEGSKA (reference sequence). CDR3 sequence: CSARPPGQRYEQYF.

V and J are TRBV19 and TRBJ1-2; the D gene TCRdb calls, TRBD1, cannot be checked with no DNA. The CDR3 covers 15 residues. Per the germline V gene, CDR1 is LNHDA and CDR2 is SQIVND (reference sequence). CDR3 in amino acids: CASSIVRDRDYGYTF.

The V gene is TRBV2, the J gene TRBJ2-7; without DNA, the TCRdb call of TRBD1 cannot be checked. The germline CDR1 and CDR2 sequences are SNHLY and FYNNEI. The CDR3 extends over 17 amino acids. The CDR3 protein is CASSEIGTGEFSYEQYF.

CDR3 in amino acids: CSARRRGPSYNSPLHF. V and J are TRBV20-1 and TRBJ1-6. Germline V gene sequence: CDR1 DFQATT, CDR2 SNEGSKA (reference sequence). This CDR3 is 16 amino acids long.

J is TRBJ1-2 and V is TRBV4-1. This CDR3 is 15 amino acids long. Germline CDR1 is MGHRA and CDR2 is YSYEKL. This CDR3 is CASSYRGRAVYGYTF.

CDR3 in amino acids: CASSYPTSGIAGGTDTQYF. V gene TRBV6-5 combines with J gene TRBJ2-3; TCRdb gives TRBD2 as the D gene, but with no DNA this cannot be confirmed. Germline CDR1 is MNHEY and CDR2 is SVGAGI. The CDR3 covers 19 residues.

CDR3 region: CASSFGRSRSSYEQYF. The J gene is TRBJ2-7, the V gene TRBV13. The germline V gene encodes CDR1 PRHDT and CDR2 FYEKMQ (reference sequence). CDR3 length equals 16 residues.